This TCR beta chain derives from a study of blood T cell repertoires in COVID-19. Across the study: Acute-phase and convalescent COVID-19 samples originated in the United States, Italy and Spain. T cells, B-cell-depleted T cells, or PBMCs supplied cDNA or gDNA.

This CDR3 is 17 amino acids long. Unmatched junction bases numbered 12, after V lost 3 bases and J lost 8 bases. Looked up from germline, CDR1 is SGHRS and CDR2 is YFSETQ. How the authors handled the data: Estimates of nucleated cell counts were drawn from the amplification of reference gene primers. Here immunoSEQ multiplex PCR was the method, and the copy in TCRdb shows in-frame clones only, minus some. V and J calls and clone size are those listed in that table; D and trimming were worked out from the DNA. The sample has 26,000 or so clones; 80% to 95% are singletons. The TCR was taken from a human donor in a cohort sampled during active COVID-19. Sequences were obtained from peripheral blood. The chain uses TRBV5-1 and TRBJ2-1, with 12 nucleotides matching TRBD2. CDR3 nucleotides: TGCGCCAGCAGCTCGCACGCTAGCGGGGGGGTGGTCGATGAGCAGTTCTTC. Translating gives CASSSHASGGVVDEQFF.